Shown below are 29 T cell receptor beta chains from a single sample sequenced in a study. TCRdb itself ran the RT-PCR reads through MiXCR, one entry per CDR3 protein. This sample yields hundreds of thousands of distinct CDR3 sequences, of which approximately 15% are seen a single time; just over 3.5% belongs to the top ten. What was sequenced was memory CD4+ T cells from blood. The receptor source for this set is a female donor in good health, serving as a healthy control.

This clonotype has only a few counts. V usage is TRBV15 and J usage is TRBJ2-1; 13 bases map to TRBD2. The germline CDR1 and CDR2 sequences are LNHNV and YYDKDF (reference sequence). The V segment lost 0 bases and the J segment 7 bases; nucleotides outside the gene matches: 3. CDR3 length: 16 residues. The CDR3 DNA follows: TGTGCCACCAGCAGAGAACTAGCGGGAGGGATGAATGAGCAGTTCTTC. Protein: CATSRELAGGMNEQFF.

The table lists this clonotype with a few counts. The chain employs TRBV27 and TRBJ2-7; tentative D call: TRBD2 (7 bases). Germline V gene lookup returns CDR1 MNHEY and CDR2 SMNVEV (reference sequence). This CDR3 comprises 14 residues. Trimming took off 6 bases at V and 7 bases at J, with 19 bases between the two ends. In DNA, the CDR3 is TGTGCCAGCAGGTCCTGGGGGGGCTTGGGGGAGCAGTACTTC. Residues: CASRSWGGLGEQYF.

This clonotype showed up just a few times. The CDR3 sequence: CASRGVTDYSGNTIYF. The CDR3 coding sequence is TGTGCCAGCAGGGGAGTTACAGATTACTCTGGAAACACCATATATTTT. The gene calls are TRBV6-5 and TRBJ1-3; unclear D gene. The V end lost 6 bases, the J end lost 0 bases, and 15 bases lay between the germline ends. The CDR3 loop spans 16 amino acids. Germline CDR1 reads MNHEY; CDR2 reads SVGAGI.

V gene TRBV20-1 combines with J gene TRBJ2-4, with 9 bases identical to TRBD1. J was trimmed by 2 bases and V by 2 bases; bases with no gene match: 4. Germline CDR1 is DFQATT and CDR2 is SNEGSKA (reference sequence). This CDR3 comprises 15 residues. The CDR3 sequence is CSARWDRVTKNIQYF. Here the CDR3 DNA reads TGCAGTGCTAGATGGGACAGGGTAACCAAAAACATTCAGTACTTC.

This clonotype was counted many times. This sequence joins TRBV12-3 or TRBV12-4 and TRBJ2-1; 7 bases agree with TRBD2. The junction had 6 bases not matched to a gene; V was cut back by 5 bases and J by 2 bases. This CDR3 has 15 amino acids. Here the CDR3 reads CASSLGAGPYNEQFF. The CDR3 DNA reads TGTGCCAGCAGTCTCGGAGCGGGGCCCTACAATGAGCAGTTCTTC.

This clonotype was picked up one time. This chain connects TRBV20-1 to TRBJ2-1; the D gene is possibly TRBD1 (5 bases). The V end was cut by 3 bases, the J end by 6 bases, with 18 bases between. CDR1 and CDR2 (germline): DFQATT, SNEGSKA (reference sequence). The CDR3 consists of 15 residues. The CDR3: CSASRAGFDFNEQFF. The CDR3 DNA sequence: TGCAGTGCTAGCCGGGCAGGGTTTGATTTCAATGAGCAGTTCTTC.

This clonotype came up a few times. The chain recombines TRBV7-2 with TRBJ2-7; no definite D call. There are 14 residues in the CDR3. V was shortened by 3 bases and J by 2 bases, with 11 bases between the two germline ends. Per the germline V gene, CDR1 is SGHTA and CDR2 is FQGNSA. The CDR3 here is CASSLAEATYEQYF. CDR3 nucleotide sequence: TGTGCCAGCAGCTTGGCAGAAGCCACCTACGAGCAGTACTTC.

The rearrangement uses TRBV29-1 and TRBJ2-2, with 8 positions matching TRBD1. Trimming at V came to 1 base and at J to 3 bases, leaving 7 bases not matched to a gene. Germline assignment: CDR1 SQVTM and CDR2 ANQGSEA. The CDR3 covers 16 residues. Here the CDR3 DNA reads TGCAGCGTTGAAGTGGACAGGGCGGGATACACCGGGGAGCTGTTTTTT. This encodes CSVEVDRAGYTGELFF.

The CDR3, as DNA: TGTGCCAGCAGCCGAAATCACGGGACAGTGAACTATGGCTACACCTTC. Protein sequence: CASSRNHGTVNYGYTF. This rearrangement joins TRBV7-9 to TRBJ1-2; 7 bases align to TRBD1. CDR1 and CDR2 from the germline V gene are SEHNR and FQNEAQ (reference sequence). The J segment lost 2 bases and the V segment lost 5 bases, leaving 11 bases of the junction unmatched. This CDR3 is built from 16 residues.

V usage is TRBV6-5 and J usage is TRBJ1-4; maybe TRBD1 (5 bases). Between the trimmed V and J ends, which lost 6 bases and 8 bases, there was a span of 10 bases. Per the germline V gene, CDR1 is MNHEY and CDR2 is SVGAGI. This CDR3 is built from 12 residues. For the CDR3, the DNA is TGTGCCAGCAGGCTTCGGGGGGAAAAACTGTTTTTT. As protein: CASRLRGEKLFF.

The rearrangement links TRBV14 to TRBJ2-1; 9 bases align to TRBD1. This CDR3 is built from 13 residues. The trim removed 0 bases at V and 15 bases at J, leaving 6 bases unmatched. CDR1 is SGHDN, CDR2 FVKESK, per germline. DNA for the CDR3: TGTGCCAGCAGCCAAGATCTGTGGGACAGGGTGTTCTTC. Encoded protein: CASSQDLWDRVFF.

The table lists this clonotype with a few counts. The gene calls are TRBV9 and TRBJ1-1; 12 bases are shared with TRBD1. The germline V gene has CDR1 SGDLS and CDR2 YYNGEE. The CDR3 length is 17 residues. Unmatched junction bases numbered 5, after V lost 2 bases and J lost 0 bases. CDR3 in DNA: TGTGCCAGCAGCGTCGGGACAGGGGGCACTCTGAACACTGAAGCTTTCTTT. The encoded protein is CASSVGTGGTLNTEAFF. Combining the CDR3 with reference TRBV9 and TRBJ1-1 gives the whole variable domain DSGVTQTPKHLITATGQRVTLRCSPRSGDLSVYWYQQSLDQGLQFLIQYYNGEERAKGNILERFSAQQFPDLHSELNLSSLELGDSALYFCASSVGTGGTLNTEAFFGQGTRLTVV.

The rearrangement joins TRBV20-1 to TRBJ2-2, with a tentative D call TRBD2 (5 bases). Trimming cost V 6 bases and J 8 bases, with 16 bases left between them. Germline V lookup: CDR1 DFQATT, CDR2 SNEGSKA (reference sequence). The CDR3 is made up of 13 amino acids. This chain's CDR3 is CSAPAQLAGELFF. CDR3 DNA: TGCAGTGCCCCCGCCCAGCTAGCTGGGGAGCTGTTTTTT.

The chain combines TRBV5-1 with TRBJ2-1; D not resolved. Germline V gene data show CDR1 as SGHRS and CDR2 as YFSETQ. CDR3 length: 14 residues. Deletions cut 6 bases from V and 2 bases from J, with 12 bases between. The CDR3 reads CASTPVPTYNEQFF. As DNA, the CDR3 is TGCGCCAGCACCCCCGTCCCCACCTACAATGAGCAGTTCTTC.

This chain joins TRBV18 and TRBJ2-5; D is unclear. V was cut by 3 bases and J by 4 bases, with 12 bases left in between. CDR3 length: 14 residues. Per germline, CDR1 KGHSH and CDR2 LQKENI. The CDR3 DNA is TGTGCCAGCTCACCGAAAATAACTCGAGAGACCCAGTACTTC. Its translation: CASSPKITRETQYF.

The chain employs TRBV20-1 and TRBJ2-3; 11 bases fit TRBD2. This CDR3 spans 17 amino acids. CDR1 and CDR2 (germline): DFQATT, SNEGSKA (reference sequence). The V segment lost 2 bases and the J segment 5 bases; nucleotides outside the gene matches: 12. The CDR3 is CSARKPPTSGMIDTQYF. The CDR3 DNA follows: TGCAGTGCTAGAAAACCTCCGACTAGCGGGATGATAGATACGCAGTATTTT.

The V and J genes are TRBV27 and TRBJ2-5; maybe TRBD2 (5 bases). Germline V CDR1 and CDR2: MNHEY, SMNVEV (reference sequence). V was clipped by 5 bases and J by 3 bases, with 10 bases between them. CDR3 length equals 13 residues. The CDR3 nucleotides read TGTGCCAGCAGTCACGACTACGAAGAGACCCAGTACTTC. Translating it yields CASSHDYEETQYF.

This clonotype was counted only a few times. V usage is TRBV25-1 and J usage is TRBJ2-5; tentative D call: TRBD2 (6 bases). CDR1 is MGHDK, CDR2 SYGVNS, per germline. This CDR3 comprises 15 residues. The V end lost 4 bases, the J end lost 3 bases, and 15 bases lay between the germline ends. For the CDR3, the DNA is TGTGCCAGCAGTGCCGCAGGAGCGGGTAAAGAGACCCAGTACTTC. Amino acid sequence: CASSAAGAGKETQYF.

V gene TRBV6-4 combines with J gene TRBJ1-2; TRBD1 matches 8 bases. Germline V gene data show CDR1 as MRHNA and CDR2 as SNTAGT. The CDR3 spans 15 residues. V shed 6 bases and J 7 bases; nucleotides not matched to a gene: 13. CDR3: CASSAGGHTQGGYTF. CDR3 DNA sequence: TGTGCCAGCAGCGCAGGGGGCCACACCCAAGGTGGCTACACCTTC.

A remark on this clonotype: One base away lies a much larger clone, so this may be a sequencing read error. The chain carries TRBV20-1 and TRBJ2-2; D ambiguous. Germline V gene data show CDR1 as DFQATT and CDR2 as SNEGSKA (reference sequence). Trimming removed 1 base at V and 1 base at J, with 7 bases between. The CDR3 has 14 amino acids. The CDR3 nucleotides are TGCAGTGCTAGAGTTGGGGAGAACACCGGGGAGCTGTTTTTT. Its protein is CSARVGENTGELFF.

Concerning this clonotype itself: The junction departs from the called germline gene at one end, perhaps through a read error. The chain has TRBV20-1 and TRBJ1-5; D is unresolved. Germline V gives CDR1 DFQATT, CDR2 SNEGSKA (reference sequence). There are 16 residues in the CDR3. CDR3 protein: CSAGDPGLSSNQPQHF. For the CDR3, the DNA is TGCAGTGCTGGAGATCCGGGTTTGAGTAGCAATCAGCCCCAGCATTTT.

This clonotype was seen just once. This rearrangement joins TRBV25-1 to TRBJ2-1; 7 bases match TRBD2. The CDR3 contains 17 residues. Germline CDR1 reads MGHDK; CDR2 reads SYGVNS. V dropped 1 base and J dropped 8; count of bases not matched to a gene: 14. This chain's CDR3 is CASSESGTGLSFDEQFF. The DNA for the CDR3 is TGTGCCAGCAGTGAATCAGGTACGGGACTATCTTTCGATGAGCAGTTCTTC.

This clonotype came up a few times. The chain uses TRBV7-9 and TRBJ2-3, with 8 bases lining up with TRBD2. The germline V gene has CDR1 SEHNR and CDR2 FQNEAQ (reference sequence). With V trimmed by 6 bases and J by 4 bases, 9 bases remained unmatched. This CDR3 is built from 15 residues. The CDR3 DNA sequence: TGTGCCAGCAGTCTGGGCCTTAGCGGGGCAGATACGCAGTATTTT. Translation gives CASSLGLSGADTQYF.

V usage is TRBV24-1 and J usage is TRBJ1-2; no firm D call. The CDR3 covers 12 residues. Germline assignment: CDR1 KGHDR and CDR2 SFDVKD. V was pared by 6 bases and J by 7 bases, with 11 bases between. CDR3 protein: CATSHGTGGYTF. Here the CDR3 DNA reads TGTGCCACCAGTCACGGAACGGGTGGCTACACCTTC.

The chain has TRBV5-1 and TRBJ1-6, with D perhaps TRBD1 (5 bases). CDR3 length equals 17 residues. V lost 3 bases, J lost 10 bases, and 23 bases lay in between. CDR1 and CDR2 from the germline V gene are SGHRS and YFSETQ. In nucleotides, the CDR3 is TGCGCCAGCAGCTCTAAGGGCAACAGGATCCTAGGCTCACCCCTCCACTTT. This encodes CASSSKGNRILGSPLHF.

This clonotype was recorded many times. The chain combines TRBV5-1 with TRBJ2-3; 9 nucleotides agree with TRBD2. After removal of 4 bases from V and 0 bases from J, the junction contained 9 bases not matched to a gene. The CDR3 sequence is 17 residues long. Germline V lookup: CDR1 SGHRS, CDR2 YFSETQ. The CDR3 spells CASSVNLAGISTDTQYF. The CDR3, as DNA: TGCGCCAGCAGCGTGAACCTAGCGGGAATTAGCACAGATACGCAGTATTTT.

This clonotype was seen more than once but under ten times. CDR3 DNA sequence: TGCGCCAGCCCCGGACAGGGTACAGATACGCAGTATTTT. It translates to CASPGQGTDTQYF. The rearrangement links TRBV5-1 to TRBJ2-3; 8 bases map to TRBD1. Germline V gene lookup returns CDR1 SGHRS and CDR2 YFSETQ. With 7 bases clipped from V and 3 bases from J, the junction kept 4 bases outside the gene matches. The CDR3 runs to 13 residues.

In its sample, this clonotype was seen a few times. The chain couples TRBV5-6 to TRBJ1-1, with 7 bases matching TRBD1. Germline values: CDR1 SGHDT, CDR2 YYEEEE. This CDR3 has 14 amino acids. V was pared by 1 base and J by 4 bases, with 4 bases of the junction left unmatched. CDR3 sequence reads: CASSLNQGVTEAFF. CDR3 bases: TGTGCCAGCAGCTTGAATCAGGGGGTCACTGAAGCTTTCTTT.

J is TRBJ2-1 and V is TRBV27; 7 positions agree with TRBD1. V lost 7 bases, J lost 14 bases, and 11 bases stayed unmatched. Per germline, CDR1 MNHEY and CDR2 SMNVEV (reference sequence). This CDR3 is 12 amino acids long. The CDR3 loop is CASTQPCDREFF. CDR3 nucleotide sequence: TGTGCCAGCACCCAACCCTGCGACAGGGAGTTCTTC.